This T cell receptor (beta chain) was captured by sequencing in a study of blood T cell repertoires in COVID-19. Study-level information: Samples of COVID-19 (acute and convalescent) were obtained from the United States, Italy and Spain. Nucleic acid was either cDNA or gDNA, and it came from T cells, B-cell-depleted T cells, or PBMCs.

Germline lookup yields CDR1 SEHNR and CDR2 FQNEAQ (reference sequence). The germline V and J ends were trimmed by 5 bases and 1 base, with 12 bases remaining between them. The CDR3 totals 16 residues. Assay: immunoSEQ multiplex PCR; the TCRdb copy retains only in-frame clones and omits some. The profile covers approximately 150,000 clones, with around four fifths appearing a single time and approximately 8.1% taken by the ten largest. Source material: peripheral blood. The V call is TRBV7-9, the J call TRBJ1-6, with D maybe TRBD1 (5 bases). The TCR comes from a woman older than 75 with COVID-19, enrolled during active disease. The CDR3 loop is CASSPTGGSYNSPLHF. In DNA form, the CDR3 reads TGTGCCAGCAGCCCGACGGGGGGGTCCTATAATTCACCCCTCCACTTT. The complete variable domain, with remaining parts taken from reference TRBV7-9 and TRBJ1-6, reads DTGVSQNPRHKITKRGQNVTFRCDPISEHNRLYWYRQTLGQGPEFLTYFQNEAQLEKSRLLSDRFSAERPKGSFSTLEIQRTEQGDSAMYLCASSPTGGSYNSPLHFGNGTRLTVT.